This T cell receptor beta chain was sequenced during a study of T cells after yellow fever vaccination. Study-level information: Researchers used SMART-Seq v4 Ultra Low Input to prepare fractions that had low cell numbers.

Study observations and caveats: Though weaker, the secondary response peaked faster, on day 5 versus 15. Researchers cautioned that FACS-sorted repertoires could harbor abundant clonotypes contaminating from the bulk population.

CDR3 length: 15 amino acids. The J segment lost 4 bases and the V segment lost 3 bases, leaving 4 bases of the junction unmatched. With respect to this clonotype: As yet, its antigen is unknown.

The TCR cDNA carried a universal primer site and UMIs from 5'RACE template switching. Each CDR3 protein is one row after TCRdb ran MiXCR on the 5' RACE reads. This table holds about 170,000 distinct CDR3 sequences, 9.5% to 11% found once. This chain connects TRBV12-3 or TRBV12-4 to TRBJ2-1; 9 positions agree with TRBD1. The sequenced sample was CD8+ T cells sorted from PBMCs, obtained 15 days after the yellow fever booster vaccination. This receptor was identified in a man aged 18 to 29 who received the YFV17D yellow fever vaccine. CDR3 bases: TGTGCCAGCAGTTTGGTGGGACAGGGATACAATGAGCAGTTCTTC. Its translation is CASSLVGQGYNEQFF.